Below are 13 T cell receptor beta chains sequenced from a single sample in a study of graft-versus-host responses after intestinal transplantation. No cognate antigen is known for these TCRs. Some clones are missing from TCRdb's copy, which holds only in-frame ones; the method was immunoSEQ multiplex PCR. The sample consists of about 26,000 clones, roughly 80% of them appearing once. Sequenced material: unstimulated CD4+ T cells sorted from spleen or lymph node cells, taken before intestinal transplant. All receptors come from a human donor who received an intestinal transplant.

This sequence joins TRBV9 and TRBJ2-7; D ambiguous. The germline CDR1 and CDR2 sequences are SGDLS and YYNGEE. V was shortened by 0 bases and J by 6 bases, with 13 bases between the two germline ends. This CDR3 has 14 residues. The CDR3 bases are TGTGCCAGCAGCGTAGCTCTAATCGAAGGCGAGCAGTACTTC. Encoded protein: CASSVALIEGEQYF.

The chain carries TRBV9 and TRBJ2-7; no clear D gene. Trimming took off 2 bases at V and 3 bases at J, with 12 bases between the two ends. Per germline, CDR1 SGDLS and CDR2 YYNGEE. This CDR3 comprises 14 residues. The CDR3 loop reads CASSVGDRVYEQYF. CDR3 DNA: TGTGCCAGCAGCGTTGGCGACCGAGTCTACGAGCAGTACTTC.

This chain uses TRBV15 with TRBJ2-3; TRBD2 aligns across 10 bases. Germline CDR1 reads LNHNV; CDR2 reads YYDKDF (reference sequence). V lost 5 bases and J lost 2; bases outside the gene matches: 7. This CDR3 spans 16 amino acids. The CDR3 DNA reads TGTGCCACCAGCGAAGGACTAGCGGACATCACAGATACGCAGTATTTT. Protein: CATSEGLADITDTQYF.

The CDR3 coding sequence is TGTGCCAGCAGCACCCAGCGGGGCTACGAGCAGTACTTC. Translating it yields CASSTQRGYEQYF. This chain links TRBV7-3 with TRBJ2-7, with 7 bases fitting TRBD2. Germline V gene lookup returns CDR1 SGHTA and CDR2 FQGTGA. V was clipped by 5 bases and J by 3 bases; unmatched bases: 4. The CDR3 length is 13 residues.

This clone came up once. The V gene is TRBV4-1, the J gene TRBJ2-1, with 12 bases identical to TRBD2. J lost 10 bases, V lost 3 bases, and 10 bases had no gene match. The CDR3 loop spans 16 amino acids. Germline loops: CDR1 MGHRA, CDR2 YSYEKL. The CDR3 is CASSHPGLAGSREQFF. DNA of the CDR3: TGCGCCAGCAGCCACCCCGGACTAGCGGGATCTAGGGAGCAGTTCTTC.

This chain joins TRBV20-1 and TRBJ1-1; a weak D match, TRBD1 (5 bases). The CDR3 extends over 11 amino acids. V lost 5 bases and J lost 8, with 12 bases in between. The V gene's germline CDR1 is DFQATT and CDR2 SNEGSKA (reference sequence). CDR3 region: CSAGGWREAFF. The CDR3 DNA reads TGCAGTGCTGGGGGATGGAGGGAAGCTTTCTTT.

The chain recombines TRBV2 with TRBJ1-6; tentatively, D is TRBD1 (5 bases). V was clipped by 3 bases and J by 4 bases, with 7 bases between them. Germline CDR1 SNHLY, CDR2 FYNNEI. CDR3 length equals 14 residues. CDR3 nucleotide sequence: TGTGCCAGCAGTGAGGGACTGTATAATTCACCCCTCCACTTT. This codes for CASSEGLYNSPLHF.

This clone has just one count. One end of the junction varies from germline; a read error may be responsible. The chain couples TRBV6-1 to TRBJ1-4; D is uncertain. In germline, CDR1 is MNHNS, CDR2 SASEGT. This CDR3 comprises 13 residues. Here the CDR3 DNA reads TGTGCCAGCAGTGAAGCGGACGTATTATCTACCTATTTT. This translates into CASSEADVLSTYF.

This chain uses TRBV25-1 with TRBJ2-7; D remains unclear. V was trimmed by 2 bases and J by 0 bases, leaving 8 bases between them. This CDR3 comprises 14 residues. The germline CDR1 and CDR2 sequences are MGHDK and SYGVNS. The CDR3 here is CASSEDQSSYEQYF. The DNA of the CDR3 is TGTGCCAGCAGTGAAGATCAAAGCTCCTACGAGCAGTACTTC.

The V and J genes are TRBV4-2 and TRBJ1-6; D possibly corresponds to TRBD1 (5 bases). Looked up from germline, CDR1 is LGHNA and CDR2 is YNFKEQ. This CDR3 is 16 amino acids long. Trimming stripped 0 bases from V and 2 bases from J, with 8 bases between. The CDR3 region is CASSQEGAAYNSPLHF. The CDR3 nucleotides are TGTGCCAGCAGCCAAGAAGGGGCGGCCTATAATTCACCCCTCCACTTT.

This rearrangement joins TRBV6-5 to TRBJ2-7; 10 positions agree with TRBD1. Germline assignment: CDR1 MNHEY and CDR2 SVGAGI. The CDR3 covers 15 residues. V was pared by 6 bases and J by 4 bases, with 9 bases of the junction left unmatched. The CDR3 sequence is CASSALTGGSYEQYF. DNA for the CDR3: TGTGCCAGCAGCGCCTTGACAGGGGGCAGTTACGAGCAGTACTTC.

The J gene is TRBJ2-7, the V gene TRBV6-1; 9 bases agree with TRBD1. The CDR3 totals 14 residues. Germline CDR1 reads MNHNS; CDR2 reads SASEGT. With 6 bases clipped from V and 2 bases from J, the junction kept 5 bases outside the gene matches. In DNA, the CDR3 is TGTGCCAGCAGGGGGACAGGGCGCGCCTACGAGCAGTACTTC. It codes for CASRGTGRAYEQYF.

V usage is TRBV6-5 and J usage is TRBJ1-2; TRBD1 agrees at 7 bases. The CDR3 consists of 12 residues. CDR1 and CDR2 (germline): MNHEY, SVGAGI. J lost 4 bases, V lost 5 bases, and 1 base had no gene match. The CDR3 nucleotides read TGTGCCAGCAGTCGGACAGGCTATGGCTACACCTTC. Its protein is CASSRTGYGYTF.